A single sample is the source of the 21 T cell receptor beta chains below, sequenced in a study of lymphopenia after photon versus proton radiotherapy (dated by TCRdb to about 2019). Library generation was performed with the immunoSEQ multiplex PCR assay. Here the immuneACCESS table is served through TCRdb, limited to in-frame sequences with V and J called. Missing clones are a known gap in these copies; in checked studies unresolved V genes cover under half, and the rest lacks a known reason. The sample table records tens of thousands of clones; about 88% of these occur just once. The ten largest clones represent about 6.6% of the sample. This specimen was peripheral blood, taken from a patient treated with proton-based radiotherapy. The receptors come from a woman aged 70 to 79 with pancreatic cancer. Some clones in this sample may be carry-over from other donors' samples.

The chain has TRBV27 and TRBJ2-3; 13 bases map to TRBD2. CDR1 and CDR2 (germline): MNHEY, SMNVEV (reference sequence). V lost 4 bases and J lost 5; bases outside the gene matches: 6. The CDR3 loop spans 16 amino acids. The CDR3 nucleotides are TGTGCCAGCAGTTCTTGGACTAGCGGGAGTGGAGATACGCAGTATTTT. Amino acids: CASSSWTSGSGDTQYF.

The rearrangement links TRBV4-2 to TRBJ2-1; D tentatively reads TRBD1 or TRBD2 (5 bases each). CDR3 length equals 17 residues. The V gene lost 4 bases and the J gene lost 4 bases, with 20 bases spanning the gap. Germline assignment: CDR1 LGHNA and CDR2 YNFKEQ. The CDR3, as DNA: TGTGCCAGCAGCCGTATAGAAGGGACGTCTTTGTACAATGAGCAGTTCTTC. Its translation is CASSRIEGTSLYNEQFF.

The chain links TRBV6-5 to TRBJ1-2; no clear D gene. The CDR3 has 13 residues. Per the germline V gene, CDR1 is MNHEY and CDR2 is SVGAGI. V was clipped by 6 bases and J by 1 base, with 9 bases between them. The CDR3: CASRLDRNYGYTF. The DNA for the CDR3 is TGTGCCAGCAGACTAGACCGTAACTATGGCTACACCTTC.

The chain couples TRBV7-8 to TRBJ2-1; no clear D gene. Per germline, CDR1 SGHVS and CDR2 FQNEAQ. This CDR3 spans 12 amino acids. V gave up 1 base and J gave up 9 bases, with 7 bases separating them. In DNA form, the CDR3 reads TGTGCCAGCAGCTTAGACTGGGGTGAGCAGTTCTTC. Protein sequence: CASSLDWGEQFF.

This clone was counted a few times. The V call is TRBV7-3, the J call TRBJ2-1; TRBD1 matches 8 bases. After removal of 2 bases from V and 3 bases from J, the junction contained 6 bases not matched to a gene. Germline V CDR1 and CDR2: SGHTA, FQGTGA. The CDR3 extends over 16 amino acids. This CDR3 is CASSLEAGGFYNEQFF. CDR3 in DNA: TGTGCCAGCAGCTTAGAGGCAGGGGGCTTCTACAATGAGCAGTTCTTC.

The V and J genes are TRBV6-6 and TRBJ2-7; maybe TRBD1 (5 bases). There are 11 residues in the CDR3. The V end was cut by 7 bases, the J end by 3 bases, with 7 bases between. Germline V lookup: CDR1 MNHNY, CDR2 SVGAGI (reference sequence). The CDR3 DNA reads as TGTGCCAGCAAGACAGACTACGAGCAGTACTTC. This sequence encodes CASKTDYEQYF.

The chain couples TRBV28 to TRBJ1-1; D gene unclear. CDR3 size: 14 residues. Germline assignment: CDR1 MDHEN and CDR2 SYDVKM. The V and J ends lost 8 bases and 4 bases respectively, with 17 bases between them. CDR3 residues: CASFKRQEGTEAFF. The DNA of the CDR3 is TGTGCCAGCTTTAAGCGGCAGGAGGGCACTGAAGCTTTCTTT.

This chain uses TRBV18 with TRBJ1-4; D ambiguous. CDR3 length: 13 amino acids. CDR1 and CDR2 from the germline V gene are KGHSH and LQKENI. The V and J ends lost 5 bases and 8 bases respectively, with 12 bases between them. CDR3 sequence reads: CASSVVRGEKLFF. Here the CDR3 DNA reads TGTGCCAGCTCAGTAGTCCGTGGGGAAAAACTGTTTTTT.

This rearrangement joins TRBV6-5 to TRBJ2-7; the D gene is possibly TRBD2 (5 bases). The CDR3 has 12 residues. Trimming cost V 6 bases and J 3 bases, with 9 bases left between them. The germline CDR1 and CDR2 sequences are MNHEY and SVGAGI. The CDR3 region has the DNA TGTGCCAGCAGCCCCGGGGTCTACGAGCAGTACTTC. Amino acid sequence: CASSPGVYEQYF.

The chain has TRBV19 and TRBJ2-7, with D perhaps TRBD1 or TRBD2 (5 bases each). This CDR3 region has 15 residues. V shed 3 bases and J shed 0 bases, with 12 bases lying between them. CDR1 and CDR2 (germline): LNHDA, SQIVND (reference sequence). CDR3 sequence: CASSISGTLSYEQYF. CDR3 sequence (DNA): TGTGCCAGTAGTATTTCGGGGACCCTCTCCTACGAGCAGTACTTC.

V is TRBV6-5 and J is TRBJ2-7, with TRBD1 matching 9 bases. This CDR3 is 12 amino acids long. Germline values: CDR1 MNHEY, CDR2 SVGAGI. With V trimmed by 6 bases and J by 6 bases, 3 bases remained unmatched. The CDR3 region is CASRGQGGEQYF. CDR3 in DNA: TGTGCCAGCAGGGGACAGGGAGGCGAGCAGTACTTC.

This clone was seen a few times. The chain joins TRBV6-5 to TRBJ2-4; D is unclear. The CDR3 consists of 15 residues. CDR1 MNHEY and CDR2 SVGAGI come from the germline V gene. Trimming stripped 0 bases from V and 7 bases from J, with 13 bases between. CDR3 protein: CASSYSGSIGNIQYF. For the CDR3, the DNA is TGTGCCAGCAGTTACTCGGGGTCCATCGGTAACATTCAGTACTTC.

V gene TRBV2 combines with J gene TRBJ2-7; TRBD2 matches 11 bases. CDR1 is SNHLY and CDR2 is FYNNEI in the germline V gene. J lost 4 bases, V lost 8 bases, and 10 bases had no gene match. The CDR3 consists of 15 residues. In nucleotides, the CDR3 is TGTGCCAGCTTCCCAGGGGCTAGCGGGAGGTACGAGCAGTACTTC. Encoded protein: CASFPGASGRYEQYF.

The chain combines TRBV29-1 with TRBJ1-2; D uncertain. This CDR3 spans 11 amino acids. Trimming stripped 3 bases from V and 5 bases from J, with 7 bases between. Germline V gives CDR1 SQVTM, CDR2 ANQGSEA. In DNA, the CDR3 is TGCAGCGTTGAGTCGGGGTATGGCTACACCTTC. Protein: CSVESGYGYTF.

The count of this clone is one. The CDR3 protein is CASSVTGTSGGETQYF. CDR3 DNA: TGCGCCAGCAGCGTCACCGGGACTAGCGGAGGAGAGACCCAGTACTTC. V gene TRBV5-1 combines with J gene TRBJ2-5; 11 nucleotides agree with TRBD2. Germline-derived CDR1 and CDR2 are SGHRS and YFSETQ. The CDR3 runs to 16 residues. The J segment lost 4 bases and the V segment lost 4 bases, leaving 9 bases of the junction unmatched.

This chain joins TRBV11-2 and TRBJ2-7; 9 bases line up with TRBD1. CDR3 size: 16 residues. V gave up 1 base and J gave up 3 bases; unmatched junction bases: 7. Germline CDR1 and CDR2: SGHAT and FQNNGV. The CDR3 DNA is TGTGCCAGCAGCTTAGGCCCCCCGGGACAGGGCTACGAGCAGTACTTC. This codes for CASSLGPPGQGYEQYF.

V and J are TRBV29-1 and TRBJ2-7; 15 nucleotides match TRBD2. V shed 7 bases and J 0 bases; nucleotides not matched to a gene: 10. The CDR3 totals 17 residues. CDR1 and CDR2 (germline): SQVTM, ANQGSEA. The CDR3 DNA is TGCAGCGCCGTAGGGGGACTAGCGGGAGGATACTCCTACGAGCAGTACTTC. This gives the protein CSAVGGLAGGYSYEQYF.

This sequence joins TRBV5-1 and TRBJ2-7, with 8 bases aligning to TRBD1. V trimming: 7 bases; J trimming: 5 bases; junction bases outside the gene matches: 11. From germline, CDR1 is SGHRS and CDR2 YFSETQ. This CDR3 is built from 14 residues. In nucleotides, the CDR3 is TGCGCCAGCTCACGTGCGGGACAGGTTGACGAGCAGTACTTC. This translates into CASSRAGQVDEQYF.

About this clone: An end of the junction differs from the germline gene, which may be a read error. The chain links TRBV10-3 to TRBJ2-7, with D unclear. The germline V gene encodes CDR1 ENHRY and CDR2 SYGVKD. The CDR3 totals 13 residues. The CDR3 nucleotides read TGTGCCATCAGTGAGACGCAGGTGGCTACTAATAACTTC. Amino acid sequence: CAISETQVATNNF.

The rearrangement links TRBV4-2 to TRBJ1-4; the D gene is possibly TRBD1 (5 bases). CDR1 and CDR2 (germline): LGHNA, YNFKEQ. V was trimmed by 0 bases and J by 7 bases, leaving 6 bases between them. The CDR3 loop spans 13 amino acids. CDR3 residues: CASSQDRAEKLFF. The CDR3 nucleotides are TGTGCCAGCAGCCAAGACAGGGCTGAAAAACTGTTTTTT.

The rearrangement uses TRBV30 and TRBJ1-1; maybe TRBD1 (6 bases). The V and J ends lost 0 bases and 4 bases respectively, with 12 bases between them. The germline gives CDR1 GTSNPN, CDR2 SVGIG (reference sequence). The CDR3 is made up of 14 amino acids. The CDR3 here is CAWSVEQGGTEAFF. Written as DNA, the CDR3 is TGTGCCTGGAGTGTAGAACAGGGCGGCACTGAAGCTTTCTTT.